Below, one TCR beta chain is given with its context. This sample was included in a study of lymphopenia after photon versus proton radiotherapy. Sequencing was performed with immunoSEQ multiplex PCR; in TCRdb, only in-frame clones are kept and a portion is missing. The sample lists about 25,000 clones, around 83% occurring once. Trimming took off 0 bases at V and 8 bases at J, with 17 bases between the two ends. CDR1 WNHNN and CDR2 SYGVQD come from the germline V gene (reference sequence). The CDR3 sequence is 16 residues long. Sequences were derived from peripheral blood, sampled from a patient treated with photon-based radiotherapy. J is TRBJ2-1 and V is TRBV10-1, with TRBD2 as a possible D gene (6 bases). This TCR was sampled from a woman in her fifties or sixties with pancreatic cancer. The CDR3 region is CASSESSVGTPDEQFF. DNA of the CDR3: TGCGCCAGCAGTGAGTCTTCTGTGGGGACTCCCGATGAGCAGTTCTTC.